A single T cell receptor (beta chain) is shown here with its context. Antigen unknown. Time point described: newly diagnosed GD, antithyroid drugs for less than 3 months. With RNA extracted from PBMCs as input, the TCR library was made. The TCR beta library used iRepertoire HTBI primers with Arm-PCR amplification of CDR3. One entry per CDR3 protein results from TCRdb running MiXCR on the multiplex PCR reads. The sample contains some 560,000 distinct CDR3 sequences, 15% to 20% of which appear only once. This sample is part of a study of regulatory T cells in long-lasting Graves disease. The study's findings and limits: Public clonotype sharing was higher in persistent than newly diagnosed patients.

The CDR3 spans 13 residues. The germline V gene has CDR1 SGHNT and CDR2 YENEEA. These data are also associated with another study on T cells in Graves' hyperthyroidism and ophthalmopathy. Per that study: Diagnosis rested on symptoms, serum thyroxine and TRAb, thyroid ultrasound, and orbital computed tomography. The study used the HTBI primer set for a first-round RT-PCR of the TCR CDR3.

The source is a woman aged 40 to 65 with Graves disease. The chain combines TRBV11-3 with TRBJ1-2; TRBD1 might be the D (6 bases). The source material was peripheral blood mononuclear cells (PBMCs), sampled at new diagnosis, from a patient treated with antithyroid drugs. The CDR3 region is CACGQGTNYGYTF. CDR3 nucleotide sequence: TGTGCATGCGGTCAGGGGACAAACTATGGCTACACCTTC.